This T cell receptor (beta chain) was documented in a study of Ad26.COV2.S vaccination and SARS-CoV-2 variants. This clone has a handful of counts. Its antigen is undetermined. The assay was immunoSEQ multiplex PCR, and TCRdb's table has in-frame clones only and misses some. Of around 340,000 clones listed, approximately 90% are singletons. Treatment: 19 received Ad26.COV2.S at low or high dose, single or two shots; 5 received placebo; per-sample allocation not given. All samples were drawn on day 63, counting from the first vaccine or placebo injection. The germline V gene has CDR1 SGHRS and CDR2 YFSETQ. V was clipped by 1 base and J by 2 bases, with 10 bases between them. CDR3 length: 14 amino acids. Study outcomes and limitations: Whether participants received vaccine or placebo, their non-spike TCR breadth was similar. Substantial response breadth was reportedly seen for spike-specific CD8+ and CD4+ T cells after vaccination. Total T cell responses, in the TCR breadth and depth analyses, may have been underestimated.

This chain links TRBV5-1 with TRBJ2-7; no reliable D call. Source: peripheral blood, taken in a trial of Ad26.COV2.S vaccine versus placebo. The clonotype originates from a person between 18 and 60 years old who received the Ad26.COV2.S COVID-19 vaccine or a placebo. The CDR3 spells CASSLLSRPYEQYF. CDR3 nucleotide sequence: TGCGCCAGCAGCTTGTTGTCCAGGCCCTACGAGCAGTACTTC.